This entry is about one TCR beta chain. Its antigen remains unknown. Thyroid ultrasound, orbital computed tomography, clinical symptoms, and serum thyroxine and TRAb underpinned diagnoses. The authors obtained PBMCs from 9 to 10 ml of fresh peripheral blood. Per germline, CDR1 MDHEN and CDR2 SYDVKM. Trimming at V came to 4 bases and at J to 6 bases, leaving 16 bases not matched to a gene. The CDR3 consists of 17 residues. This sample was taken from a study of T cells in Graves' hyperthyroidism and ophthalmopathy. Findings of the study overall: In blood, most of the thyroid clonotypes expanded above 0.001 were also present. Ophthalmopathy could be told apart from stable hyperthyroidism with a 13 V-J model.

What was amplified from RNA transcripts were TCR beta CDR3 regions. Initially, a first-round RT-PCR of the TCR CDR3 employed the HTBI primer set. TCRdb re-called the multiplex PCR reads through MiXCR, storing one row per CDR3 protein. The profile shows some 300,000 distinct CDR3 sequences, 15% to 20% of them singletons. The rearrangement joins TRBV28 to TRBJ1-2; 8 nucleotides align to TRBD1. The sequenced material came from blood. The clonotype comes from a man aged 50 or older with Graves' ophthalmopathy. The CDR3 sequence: CASSSPSPGGVYHGYTF. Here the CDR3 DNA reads TGTGCCAGCAGTTCGCCCTCCCCAGGGGGCGTCTATCATGGCTACACCTTC.